This T cell receptor (beta chain) appears in the sequencing data of a study of blood T cell repertoires in COVID-19. Study summary: From the United States, Italy and Spain came samples of acute and convalescent COVID-19.

Repertoires were generated with immunoSEQ multiplex PCR, while TCRdb's copy carries only in-frame clones and drops some. The table has 35,000 to 50,000 clones, about 89% seen once. Germline assignment: CDR1 MNHEY and CDR2 SVGEGT. V was clipped by 5 bases and J by 4 bases; unmatched bases: 2. The length of the CDR3 is 13 residues. Sequencing was done on a sample of peripheral blood. The sequence derives from a man aged 50-60 years with active COVID-19. The chain carries TRBV6-2 or TRBV6-3 and TRBJ1-2; 9 bases match TRBD1. CDR3 loop: CASSQDRGYGYTF. CDR3 nucleotides: TGTGCCAGCAGTCAGGACAGGGGCTATGGCTACACCTTC.